This T cell receptor (beta chain) was sequenced in a study of blood T cell repertoires in COVID-19. This clone was counted a single time. This CDR3 is 12 amino acids long. Germline assignment: CDR1 SQVTM and CDR2 ANQGSEA. Losses at the gene ends were 6 bases for V and 4 bases for J; bases not matched to a gene: 4. Measured with immunoSEQ multiplex PCR; TCRdb has only the in-frame clones, and not every one. Of about 240,000 clones listed, roughly 86% are singletons. This chain links TRBV29-1 with TRBJ2-3; TRBD1 matches at 7 bases. The sample comprised peripheral blood. This TCR was sampled from an elderly man with acute or convalescent COVID-19. CDR3 region: CSVQQGPDTQYF. CDR3 bases: TGCAGCGTGCAACAGGGGCCAGATACGCAGTATTTT.